The 12 T cell receptor beta chains reported below all come from one sample, sequenced in a study of glioma-infiltrating T cells. TCR alpha and beta CDR3 regions were amplified from RNA using iRepertoire nested multiplex PCR. One entry per CDR3 protein results from TCRdb running MiXCR on the multiplex PCR reads. This table holds a few hundred thousand distinct CDR3 sequences, roughly two fifths found once. Material: glioma tissue, nonneoplastic brain tissue, or PBMCs (not recorded which). These receptors all stem from a human donor with low-grade glioma or glioblastoma, undergoing nonglioma brain surgery, or in good health (not recorded which).

This clonotype was found once. The genes are TRBV12-3 or TRBV12-4 and TRBJ1-5; D unresolved. V was shortened by 6 bases and J by 0 bases, with 15 bases between the two germline ends. The CDR3 spans 16 residues. CDR3 sequence (DNA): TGTGCCAGCAGACCTGGACCGGCATATAGCAATCAGCCCCAGCATTTT. The encoded protein is CASRPGPAYSNQPQHF.

This clonotype was picked up a small number of times. This chain connects TRBV28 to TRBJ2-5, with TRBD2 matching 7 bases. This CDR3 is 15 amino acids long. Per the germline V gene, CDR1 is MDHEN and CDR2 is SYDVKM. J was trimmed by 2 bases and V by 6 bases; bases with no gene match: 9. The chain's CDR3 is CASSPSGIGQETQYF. In DNA form, the CDR3 reads TGTGCCAGCAGCCCAAGCGGGATAGGACAAGAGACCCAGTACTTC. Full variable domain (missing parts from reference TRBV28 and TRBJ2-5): DVKVTQSSRYLVKRTGEKVFLECVQDMDHENMFWYRQDPGLGLRLIYFSYDVKMKEKGDIPEGYSVSREKKERFSLILESASTNQTSMYLCASSPSGIGQETQYFGPGTRLLVL.

Only one count was recorded for this clonotype. The chain recombines TRBV28 with TRBJ1-5; D ambiguous. Germline V gene data show CDR1 as MDHEN and CDR2 as SYDVKM. There are 15 residues in the CDR3. V lost 5 bases, J lost 7 bases, and 18 bases lay in between. The CDR3 DNA sequence: TGTGCCAGCAGTACTCACAAGGAGGCATTCCAGCCCCAGCATTTT. Translation: CASSTHKEAFQPQHF.

J is TRBJ2-1 and V is TRBV4-2; either TRBD1 or TRBD2 may supply D (5 bases each). Germline V lookup: CDR1 LGHNA, CDR2 YNFKEQ. The length of the CDR3 is 13 residues. V was cut by 0 bases and J by 7 bases, with 7 bases left in between. For the CDR3, the DNA is TGTGCCAGCAGCCAAGACGAGGGGAATGAGCAGTTCTTC. This encodes CASSQDEGNEQFF.

This clonotype showed up just a few times. The chain links TRBV20-1 to TRBJ2-3; 7 bases align to TRBD2. V trimming: 3 bases; J trimming: 5 bases; junction bases outside the gene matches: 11. This CDR3 is built from 15 residues. From germline, CDR1 is DFQATT and CDR2 SNEGSKA (reference sequence). The CDR3 spells CSARRPGGYGDTQYF. DNA of the CDR3: TGCAGTGCTAGGCGGCCGGGAGGTTATGGAGATACGCAGTATTTT.

CDR3 region: CASSQVAGNIDTQYF. CDR3 DNA sequence: TGTGCCAGCAGCCAGGTCGCGGGAAACATAGATACGCAGTATTTT. The V and J genes are TRBV4-2 and TRBJ2-3; D possibly corresponds to TRBD2 (6 bases). Germline values: CDR1 LGHNA, CDR2 YNFKEQ. The CDR3 sequence is 15 residues long. Trimming took 3 bases from V and 5 from J, leaving 15 bases between them.

The genes are TRBV6-7 and TRBJ2-7; no definite D call. TRBV6-7 is an ORF, with its function uncertain. Trimming shortened V by 5 bases and J by 6 bases, and 14 bases separated the two germline ends. This CDR3 is 13 amino acids long. CDR3 bases: TGTGCCAGCAGTCTCATCCCCGTGGGCGAGCAGTACTTC. Residues: CASSLIPVGEQYF.

The CDR3 DNA is TGTGCCAGCAGTTTAGACAGGGATTACGGGCCCCAGCATTTT. Translation: CASSLDRDYGPQHF. This sequence joins TRBV28 and TRBJ1-5; TRBD1 agrees at 7 bases. The CDR3 loop spans 14 amino acids. Germline CDR1 and CDR2: MDHEN and SYDVKM. Germline trimming cut 2 bases from V and 9 bases from J; bases unmatched to any gene: 7.

A note on this clonotype: Here the CDR3 omits its conserved ending phenylalanine or tryptophan, so a read error is the likely source. The chain recombines TRBV4-1 with TRBJ1-6, with D tentatively TRBD1 (5 bases). The CDR3 spans 16 residues. Germline CDR1 reads MGHRA; CDR2 reads YSYEKL. Trimming removed 3 bases at V and 7 bases at J, with 16 bases between. CDR3 loop: CASSHVMGRTNSPLHL. The CDR3 DNA reads TGCGCCAGCAGCCACGTCATGGGCAGGACAAATTCACCCCTCCACCTT.

This clonotype was counted only a few times. V is TRBV15 and J is TRBJ2-7, with 9 bases matching TRBD1. V was clipped by 7 bases and J by 5 bases; unmatched bases: 12. CDR1 is LNHNV, CDR2 YYDKDF, per germline (reference sequence). The CDR3 sequence is 15 residues long. The CDR3: CATTNPDRGRDEQYF. Here the CDR3 DNA reads TGTGCCACCACCAACCCTGACAGGGGGAGAGACGAGCAGTACTTC.

The rearrangement joins TRBV7-2 to TRBJ2-3; maybe TRBD2 (5 bases). CDR3 size: 14 residues. CDR1 is SGHTA, CDR2 FQGNSA, per germline. The V end was cut by 5 bases, the J end by 2 bases, with 11 bases between. CDR3 nucleotides: TGTGCCAGCAGCCTTGAGCGGTTCACAGATACGCAGTATTTT. It specifies CASSLERFTDTQYF.

V gene TRBV7-2 combines with J gene TRBJ2-3; D is ambiguous. In germline, CDR1 is SGHTA, CDR2 FQGNSA. The CDR3 totals 13 residues. V lost 5 bases, J lost 6 bases, and 12 bases lay in between. Here the CDR3 DNA reads TGTGCCAGCAGCCCCCCTCCCTCGGATACGCAGTATTTT. Translating gives CASSPPPSDTQYF.